A single sample gave rise to the 13 T cell receptor beta chains below, sequenced in a study of blood T cell repertoires in COVID-19. Using immunoSEQ multiplex PCR, the repertoire was profiled, and TCRdb retains in-frame clones only, with some absent. The top ten clones hold about 2.7% of a sample with 350,000 or so clones, approximately 82% of them seen once. The sequenced sample consisted of peripheral blood. These receptors all come from a man younger than 45 with active or convalescent COVID-19.

The V gene is TRBV7-7, the J gene TRBJ1-2, with TRBD1 identical over 8 bases. This CDR3 is built from 15 residues. Per germline, CDR1 SSHAT and CDR2 FNYEAQ (reference sequence). With V trimmed by 4 bases and J by 6 bases, 10 bases remained unmatched. This CDR3 is CASSSKTTGVDGYTF. In nucleotides, the CDR3 is TGTGCCAGCAGCTCGAAAACGACAGGGGTAGATGGCTACACCTTC.

In DNA form, the CDR3 reads TGTGCCAGCAGTCCTGTCGAGGTCCTCAGGGGATGGGACAATGAGCAGTTCTTC. It codes for CASSPVEVLRGWDNEQFF. The J gene is TRBJ2-1, the V gene TRBV6-6, with D possibly TRBD1 on 6 matching bases. The length of the CDR3 is 18 residues. The V end was cut by 5 bases, the J end by 5 bases, with 25 bases between. Germline lookup yields CDR1 MNHNY and CDR2 SVGAGI (reference sequence).

This chain links TRBV11-2 with TRBJ1-6; no firm D call. With 5 bases removed from V and 11 bases from J, the gap between germline ends came to 10 bases. The germline V gene has CDR1 SGHAT and CDR2 FQNNGV. The CDR3 extends over 12 amino acids. The CDR3 bases are TGTGCCAGCAGCCCCACCGGGACACCCCTCCACTTT. Its translation: CASSPTGTPLHF.

The chain has TRBV5-5 and TRBJ1-3; 9 bases are shared with TRBD1. Trimming cost V 5 bases and J 0 bases; bases outside gene matches: 6. The germline V gene has CDR1 SGHKS and CDR2 YYEKEE (reference sequence). The CDR3 runs 16 residues. In DNA form, the CDR3 reads TGTGCCAGCAGTTCAGGGACAGGGAACTCTGGAAACACCATATATTTT. This sequence encodes CASSSGTGNSGNTIYF.

The chain carries TRBV30 and TRBJ1-6; 8 bases map to TRBD1. The length of the CDR3 is 13 residues. Per the germline V gene, CDR1 is GTSNPN and CDR2 is SVGIG (reference sequence). The ends lost 2 bases at V and 7 bases at J; junction bases unmatched: 1. CDR3 coding DNA: TGTGCCTGGAGTACAGGGGGGAATTCACCCCTCCACTTT. Its protein is CAWSTGGNSPLHF.

This chain connects TRBV24-1 to TRBJ2-2; 7 bases map to TRBD1. V shed 4 bases and J 6 bases; nucleotides not matched to a gene: 10. The germline V gene encodes CDR1 KGHDR and CDR2 SFDVKD. The CDR3 is made up of 16 amino acids. Here the CDR3 reads CATSDGDREWAGELFF. The CDR3 region has the DNA TGTGCCACCAGTGACGGCGACAGGGAGTGGGCCGGGGAGCTGTTTTTT.

The rearrangement joins TRBV2 to TRBJ1-2; D is unclear. V was pared by 5 bases and J by 5 bases, with 12 bases between. Germline V gene lookup returns CDR1 SNHLY and CDR2 FYNNEI. CDR3 size: 13 residues. CDR3: CASSPSATYGYTF. CDR3 nucleotide sequence: TGTGCCAGCAGTCCGTCTGCTACGTATGGCTACACCTTC.

This clone was counted between two and nine times. The chain's CDR3 is CSAPSRLSLHF. In DNA form, the CDR3 reads TGCAGTGCTCCCTCCCGACTTTCTCTCCACTTT. This chain links TRBV20-1 with TRBJ1-6; D is unresolved. This CDR3 region has 11 residues. Per the germline V gene, CDR1 is DFQATT and CDR2 is SNEGSKA (reference sequence). The V end was cut by 5 bases, the J end by 16 bases, with 15 bases between.

The J gene is TRBJ2-5, the V gene TRBV30; 7 nucleotides line up with TRBD2. V was clipped by 1 base and J by 3 bases; unmatched bases: 11. The V gene's germline CDR1 is GTSNPN and CDR2 SVGIG (reference sequence). The CDR3 runs 16 residues. The CDR3 is CAWSGGTTRHKETQYF. The CDR3 DNA reads TGTGCCTGGAGTGGGGGGACTACCCGACATAAAGAGACCCAGTACTTC.

This sequence joins TRBV19 and TRBJ1-1; TRBD1 matches at 7 bases. There are 17 residues in the CDR3. Losses at the gene ends were 5 bases for V and 2 bases for J; bases not matched to a gene: 14. Germline lookup yields CDR1 LNHDA and CDR2 SQIVND (reference sequence). CDR3 in amino acids: CASSAAAGGGRNTEAFF. For the CDR3, the DNA is TGTGCCAGTAGTGCTGCTGCAGGGGGAGGCAGAAACACTGAAGCTTTCTTT.

This clone was picked up a small number of times. This chain links TRBV5-4 with TRBJ2-5; the match to TRBD2 covers 7 bases. The CDR3 has 15 residues. Germline CDR1 reads SGHNT; CDR2 reads YYREEE (reference sequence). Trimming cost V 4 bases and J 2 bases; bases outside gene matches: 8. The CDR3 sequence: CASSRESGEQETQYF. In DNA form, the CDR3 reads TGTGCCAGCAGCAGGGAGAGCGGGGAGCAAGAGACCCAGTACTTC.

This clone was seen only a few times. The J gene is TRBJ2-7, the V gene TRBV7-2; unclear D gene. CDR3 size: 13 residues. The V and J ends lost 1 base and 7 bases respectively, with 11 bases between them. The V gene's germline CDR1 is SGHTA and CDR2 FQGNSA. CDR3 coding DNA: TGTGCCAGCAGCTTAGAGTCCTTGAGGGAGCAGTACTTC. It specifies CASSLESLREQYF.

The chain links TRBV13 to TRBJ1-5; 7 nucleotides align to TRBD1. V shed 5 bases, J shed 5 bases, and the junction held 6 bases outside the gene matches. The CDR3 spans 14 residues. Germline loops: CDR1 PRHDT, CDR2 FYEKMQ (reference sequence). CDR3 coding DNA: TGTGCCAGCAGCCGTGGACAGGCCTATCAGCCCCAGCATTTT. It encodes CASSRGQAYQPQHF.